This is a list of T cell receptor beta chains from one sample in a study of cytomegalovirus exposure and HLA in healthy donors. Generated by immunoSEQ multiplex PCR, the TCRdb table keeps only in-frame clones and is missing some. The sample records 100,000 to 150,000 clones, around 78% being singletons. Material for sequencing was PBMCs. These receptor sequences come from a female donor in good health and CMV-seropositive. CDR3s include the opening cysteine and the closing phenylalanine or tryptophan. Fields, in order: clone size, D gene, V gene, J gene, CDR3 DNA, CDR3 protein. The D gene is left open where the match is weak. Not every row has a clone size; where given, it reads once, few, many or a size class.

>.|TRBD1|TRBV4-1|TRBJ1-1
TGCGCCAGCAGCCACGGACAGGACTTAAACACTGAAGCTTTCTTT
CASSHGQDLNTEAFF
>few|.|TRBV7-9|TRBJ1-1
TGTGCCAGCAGCCACAGGGAAGACCCTGCGGCTTTCTTT
CASSHREDPAAFF
>.|.|TRBV18|TRBJ2-5
TGTGCCAGCTCACCTTTAGACACGCAGCCATCGACCCAGTACTTC
CASSPLDTQPSTQYF
>.|TRBD2|TRBV14|TRBJ2-5
TGTGCCAGCAGTCGGACTAGCGGGGGGGAAGAGACCCAGTACTTC
CASSRTSGGEETQYF
>.|TRBD1|TRBV6-1|TRBJ2-5
TGTGCCAGCATACAAGACAGGGTCGAGAGTACCCAGTACTTC
CASIQDRVESTQYF
>.|.|TRBV11-1|TRBJ1-2
TGTGCCAGCAGCTTATCGCAGGGGAAAGGTGGCTACACCTTC
CASSLSQGKGGYTF
>once|.|TRBV7-3|TRBJ2-1
TGTGCCAGCAGCTTAACAGGGGGTACCTACAATGAGCAGTTCTTC
CASSLTGGTYNEQFF
>few|.|TRBV7-2|TRBJ2-5
TGTGCCAGCAGTCGGTACCAAGAGACCCAGTACTTC
CASSRYQETQYF
>.|.|TRBV18|TRBJ1-4
TGTGCCAGCTCACCACGAACTGACAGGAGTAATGAAAAACTGTTTTTT
CASSPRTDRSNEKLFF
>.|TRBD1|TRBV11-2|TRBJ2-1
TGTGCCAGCAGTTACAACAGGGGGCAACGTAACAATGAGCAGTTCTTC
CASSYNRGQRNNEQFF
>.|.|TRBV10-3|TRBJ1-2
TGTGCCATCAGTGAGGGCCCCGGACAAGGACATGGCTACACCTTC
CAISEGPGQGHGYTF